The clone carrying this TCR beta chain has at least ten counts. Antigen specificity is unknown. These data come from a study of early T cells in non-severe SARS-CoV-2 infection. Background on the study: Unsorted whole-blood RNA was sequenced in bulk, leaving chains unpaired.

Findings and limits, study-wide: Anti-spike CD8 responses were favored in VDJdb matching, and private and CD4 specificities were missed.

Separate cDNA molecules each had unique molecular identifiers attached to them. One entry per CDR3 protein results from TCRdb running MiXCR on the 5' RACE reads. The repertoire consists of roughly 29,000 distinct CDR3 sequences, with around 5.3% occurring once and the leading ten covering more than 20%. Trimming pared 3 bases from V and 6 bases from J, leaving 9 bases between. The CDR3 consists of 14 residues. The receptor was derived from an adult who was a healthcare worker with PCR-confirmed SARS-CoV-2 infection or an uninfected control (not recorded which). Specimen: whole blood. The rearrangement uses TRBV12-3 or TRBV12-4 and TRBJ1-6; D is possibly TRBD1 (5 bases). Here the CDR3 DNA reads TGTGCCAGCAGTTTCTGGGGGAGTAATTCACCCCTCCACTTT. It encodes CASSFWGSNSPLHF.